The clone carrying this T cell receptor beta chain showed up just once. What it recognizes is unknown. Assay: immunoSEQ multiplex PCR; the TCRdb copy retains only in-frame clones and omits some. The sample holds 130,000 or so clones, over 85% seen once. The data derive from a study of T cell responses to AZD1222 COVID-19 vaccine. Trimming pared 6 bases from V and 7 bases from J, leaving 13 bases between. Germline CDR1 reads MDHEN; CDR2 reads SYDVKM. The CDR3 covers 12 residues. Study conclusions and caveats: Nearly half of spike-specific TCRs reportedly target unmutated variant regions.

This material consisted of peripheral blood, taken on day 0 of AZD1222 vaccination. The V call is TRBV28, the J call TRBJ2-7, with a weak D call TRBD1 (5 bases). The TCR was taken from an adult in good health. CDR3 sequence reads: CASSRQFKEQYF. DNA for the CDR3: TGTGCCAGCAGCCGACAGTTTAAGGAGCAGTACTTC.